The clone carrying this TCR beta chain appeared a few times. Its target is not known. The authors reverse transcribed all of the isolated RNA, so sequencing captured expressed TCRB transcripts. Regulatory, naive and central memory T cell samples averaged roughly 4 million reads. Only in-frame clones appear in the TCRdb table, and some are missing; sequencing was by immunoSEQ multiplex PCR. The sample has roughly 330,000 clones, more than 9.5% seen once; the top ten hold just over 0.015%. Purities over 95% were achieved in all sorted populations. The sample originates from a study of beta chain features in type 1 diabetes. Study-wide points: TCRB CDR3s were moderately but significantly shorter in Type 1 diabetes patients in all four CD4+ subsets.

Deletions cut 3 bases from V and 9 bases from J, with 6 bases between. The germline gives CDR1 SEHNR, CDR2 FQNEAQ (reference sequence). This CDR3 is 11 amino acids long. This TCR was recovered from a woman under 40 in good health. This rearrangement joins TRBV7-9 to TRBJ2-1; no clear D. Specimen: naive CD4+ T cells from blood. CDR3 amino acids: CASSFFGEQFF. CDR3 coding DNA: TGTGCCAGCAGCTTCTTCGGTGAGCAGTTCTTC. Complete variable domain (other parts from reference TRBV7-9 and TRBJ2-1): DTGVSQNPRHKITKRGQNVTFRCDPISEHNRLYWYRQTLGQGPEFLTYFQNEAQLEKSRLLSDRFSAERPKGSFSTLEIQRTEQGDSAMYLCASSFFGEQFFGPGTRLTVL.